These 23 T cell receptor beta chains came from one sample sequenced in a study of cytomegalovirus exposure and HLA in healthy donors. The protocol was immunoSEQ multiplex PCR, while the TCRdb copy is restricted to in-frame clones and leaves out a portion. The sample yields fewer than 200,000 clones, 70% to 90% seen once. The sample was PBMCs. Receptors were obtained from a woman younger than 30 in good health and CMV-seronegative.

V gene TRBV28 combines with J gene TRBJ1-5; D ambiguous. Germline V lookup: CDR1 MDHEN, CDR2 SYDVKM. The CDR3 has 14 residues. V lost 7 bases and J lost 7, with 17 bases in between. The CDR3 sequence: CASTKPGGPQPQHF. The DNA for the CDR3 is TGTGCCAGCACAAAACCGGGAGGGCCGCAGCCCCAGCATTTT.

The chain is built from TRBV7-8 and TRBJ1-4; possibly TRBD1 for D (5 bases). V was cut by 3 bases and J by 0 bases, with 20 bases left in between. Germline V lookup: CDR1 SGHVS, CDR2 FQNEAQ. CDR3 size: 19 residues. The CDR3 DNA is TGTGCCAGCAGCTTTACTCAGGGCCCCGTTGTTGCAACTAATGAAAAACTGTTTTTT. Its protein is CASSFTQGPVVATNEKLFF.

The gene calls are TRBV5-6 and TRBJ1-1; TRBD1 matches 10 bases. The CDR3 length is 16 residues. The trim removed 3 bases at V and 6 bases at J, leaving 11 bases unmatched. The germline V gene has CDR1 SGHDT and CDR2 YYEEEE. The CDR3 bases are TGTGCCAGCAGCTGGGGACAGGGGCTGGCGGGGCCTGAAGCTTTCTTT. This gives the protein CASSWGQGLAGPEAFF. Variable domain in full (rest from reference TRBV5-6 and TRBJ1-1): DAGVTQSPTHLIKTRGQQVTLRCSPKSGHDTVSWYQQALGQGPQFIFQYYEEEERQRGNFPDRFSGHQFPNYSSELNVNALLLGDSALYLCASSWGQGLAGPEAFFGQGTRLTVV.

The rearrangement links TRBV27 to TRBJ1-6; TRBD1 might be the D (6 bases). The CDR3 runs to 15 residues. The V gene lost 9 bases and the J gene lost 8 bases, with 20 bases spanning the gap. The germline V gene has CDR1 MNHEY and CDR2 SMNVEV (reference sequence). This chain's CDR3 is CASCPQGTGHSPLHF. For the CDR3, the DNA is TGTGCCAGTTGTCCCCAGGGGACCGGTCATTCACCCCTCCACTTT.

This clone showed up just a few times. The V call is TRBV9, the J call TRBJ2-1; tentative D call: TRBD1 (5 bases). The germline CDR1 and CDR2 sequences are SGDLS and YYNGEE. Trimming shortened V by 0 bases and J by 1 base, and 8 bases separated the two germline ends. There are 15 residues in the CDR3. Here the CDR3 DNA reads TGTGCCAGCAGCGTAGTACAGGTATCCTACAATGAGCAGTTCTTC. The encoded protein is CASSVVQVSYNEQFF.

This chain links TRBV5-6 with TRBJ2-5; 9 bases line up with TRBD2. V was pared by 0 bases and J by 1 base, with 7 bases of the junction left unmatched. Germline V gene data show CDR1 as SGHDT and CDR2 as YYEEEE. CDR3 length: 17 amino acids. The CDR3 region is CASSLVRASGTQETQYF. CDR3 in DNA: TGTGCCAGCAGCTTGGTGAGGGCTAGCGGGACCCAAGAGACCCAGTACTTC.

J is TRBJ1-5 and V is TRBV4-3; weak D call: TRBD1 (6 bases). Germline lookup yields CDR1 LGHNA and CDR2 YSLEER. CDR3 length: 14 residues. V was cut by 1 base and J by 7 bases, with 11 bases left in between. CDR3 amino acids: CASSQGRGGQPQHF. In DNA, the CDR3 is TGCGCCAGCAGCCAAGGAAGGGGGGGACAGCCCCAGCATTTT.

CDR3 nucleotide sequence: TGTGCCAGCTCTCCGGGACAGGACTTTGGAAACACCATATATTTT. Amino acids: CASSPGQDFGNTIYF. The V and J genes are TRBV18 and TRBJ1-3; TRBD1 aligns across 8 bases. Looked up from germline, CDR1 is KGHSH and CDR2 is LQKENI. This CDR3 is built from 15 residues. Trimming removed 6 bases from V and 3 bases from J; junction bases left unmatched: 7.

The genes are TRBV5-1 and TRBJ2-1; 10 bases match TRBD2. This CDR3 region has 16 residues. Germline V gives CDR1 SGHRS, CDR2 YFSETQ. Trimming cost V 3 bases and J 5 bases; bases outside gene matches: 8. CDR3 loop: CASSSLAGGPNNEQFF. The CDR3 region has the DNA TGCGCCAGCAGCTCCTTAGCGGGGGGACCCAACAATGAGCAGTTCTTC.

The genes are TRBV28 and TRBJ1-5; 7 positions match TRBD1. CDR1 MDHEN and CDR2 SYDVKM come from the germline V gene. The CDR3 runs to 19 residues. The V gene end was trimmed by 0 bases and the J gene end by 0 bases; junction bases not matched to a gene: 11. CDR3 sequence: CASSLWATGTRDSNQPQHF. For the CDR3, the DNA is TGTGCCAGCAGTTTATGGGCGACAGGGACCAGAGATAGCAATCAGCCCCAGCATTTT.

This clone showed up just once. J is TRBJ1-5 and V is TRBV5-8, with a tentative D call TRBD1 (5 bases). V shed 4 bases and J shed 4 bases, with 21 bases lying between them. The CDR3 extends over 17 amino acids. Germline V gene lookup returns CDR1 SGHTS and CDR2 YDEGEE. The CDR3 loop is CASSRSKGNRINQPQHF. CDR3 DNA: TGTGCCAGCAGCCGCTCAAAAGGAAACAGGATTAATCAGCCCCAGCATTTT.

The V call is TRBV6-5, the J call TRBJ2-3, with D perhaps TRBD1 (5 bases). CDR3 length: 14 residues. Germline CDR1 and CDR2: MNHEY and SVGAGI. The V end lost 1 base, the J end lost 6 bases, and 11 bases lay between the germline ends. The CDR3 here is CASSYFPGPDTQYF. DNA for the CDR3: TGTGCCAGCAGTTACTTCCCAGGGCCCGATACGCAGTATTTT.

The chain employs TRBV28 and TRBJ1-1, with unresolved D. Germline CDR1 and CDR2: MDHEN and SYDVKM. The CDR3 sequence is 12 residues long. With 8 bases removed from V and 0 bases from J, the gap between germline ends came to 7 bases. The DNA for the CDR3 is TGTGCCAGCGCGGAGGTGAACACTGAAGCTTTCTTT. Protein sequence: CASAEVNTEAFF.

The table lists this clone with a few counts. The chain combines TRBV27 with TRBJ2-2; D unresolved. This CDR3 is built from 11 residues. V was cut by 4 bases and J by 7 bases, with 4 bases left in between. Germline V gene sequence: CDR1 MNHEY, CDR2 SMNVEV (reference sequence). CDR3 loop: CASSSGGELFF. The DNA of the CDR3 is TGTGCCAGCAGTTCCGGCGGGGAGCTGTTTTTT.

The chain employs TRBV5-4 and TRBJ2-1, with D tentatively TRBD1 (7 bases). Germline V gene data show CDR1 as SGHNT and CDR2 as YYREEE (reference sequence). The V and J ends lost 4 bases and 9 bases respectively, with 17 bases between them. The CDR3 has 14 residues. CDR3 amino acids: CASSARGARGEQFF. CDR3 in DNA: TGTGCCAGCAGCGCCAGGGGGGCGAGAGGTGAGCAGTTCTTC.

V gene TRBV2 combines with J gene TRBJ1-1, with a tentative D call TRBD1 (6 bases). CDR3 size: 14 residues. CDR1 SNHLY and CDR2 FYNNEI come from the germline V gene. The V end lost 5 bases, the J end lost 4 bases, and 14 bases lay between the germline ends. CDR3 in amino acids: CASSNRVGGTEAFF. Here the CDR3 DNA reads TGTGCCAGCAGTAACAGGGTAGGAGGCACTGAAGCTTTCTTT. Together with reference TRBV2 and TRBJ1-1, the CDR3 gives the full variable domain: EPEVTQTPSHQVTQMGQEVILRCVPISNHLYFYWYRQILGQKVEFLVSFYNNEISEKSEIFDDQFSVERPDGSNFTLKIRSTKLEDSAMYFCASSNRVGGTEAFFGQGTRLTVV.

This clone was detected once. The gene calls are TRBV7-2 and TRBJ2-7; the D gene is possibly TRBD2 (6 bases). Germline V CDR1 and CDR2: SGHTA, FQGNSA. Trimming stripped 2 bases from V and 1 base from J, with 12 bases between. The CDR3 extends over 15 amino acids. CDR3 residues: CASSLRAGASYEQYF. Here the CDR3 DNA reads TGTGCCAGCAGCTTACGAGCGGGCGCTTCCTACGAGCAGTACTTC.

This chain links TRBV27 with TRBJ2-7, with a weak D call TRBD1 (6 bases). Trimming stripped 2 bases from V and 3 bases from J, with 14 bases between. Germline CDR1 reads MNHEY; CDR2 reads SMNVEV (reference sequence). This CDR3 comprises 15 residues. The CDR3 loop is CASSLRGFRDYEQYF. In nucleotides, the CDR3 is TGTGCCAGCAGTTTAAGGGGGTTTAGGGACTACGAGCAGTACTTC.

The gene calls are TRBV7-9 and TRBJ2-3; 7 bases are a match to TRBD2. The germline gives CDR1 SEHNR, CDR2 FQNEAQ (reference sequence). Trimming took 3 bases from V and 4 from J; bases not matched to a gene: 13. The CDR3 covers 17 residues. The CDR3 protein is CASSFGVGSGRADTQYF. For the CDR3, the DNA is TGTGCCAGCAGCTTCGGGGTTGGCTCAGGGAGGGCAGATACGCAGTATTTT.

V and J are TRBV7-9 and TRBJ2-7; D ambiguous. Germline CDR1 SEHNR, CDR2 FQNEAQ (reference sequence). V lost 5 bases and J 6 bases, leaving 8 bases between the germline ends. The CDR3 is 11 amino acids. CDR3 residues: CASSLLLEQYF. The DNA for the CDR3 is TGTGCCAGCAGCCTTTTACTCGAGCAGTACTTC. Using reference TRBV7-9 and TRBJ2-7 for the parts outside the CDR3, the full variable domain is DTGVSQNPRHKITKRGQNVTFRCDPISEHNRLYWYRQTLGQGPEFLTYFQNEAQLEKSRLLSDRFSAERPKGSFSTLEIQRTEQGDSAMYLCASSLLLEQYFGPGTRLTVT.

The chain uses TRBV15 and TRBJ1-5; D gene unclear. Germline V gene sequence: CDR1 LNHNV, CDR2 YYDKDF (reference sequence). The CDR3 loop spans 14 amino acids. V was cut by 1 base and J by 7 bases, with 11 bases left in between. The CDR3 nucleotides read TGTGCCACCAGCAGAGTCCGGGGTAACCAGCCCCAGCATTTT. As protein: CATSRVRGNQPQHF.

Details on this clone: One end of the junction varies from germline; a read error may be responsible. The gene calls are TRBV14 and TRBJ2-2; maybe TRBD2 (6 bases). This CDR3 region has 13 residues. Germline CDR1 SGHDN, CDR2 FVKESK. CDR3 sequence (DNA): TGTGCCAGCAGCCAAGGGTTCGGCGGGAAGCTGTTTTTT. Amino acids: CASSQGFGGKLFF.

The V call is TRBV4-3, the J call TRBJ1-1; the D gene is possibly TRBD1 (6 bases). The germline V gene has CDR1 LGHNA and CDR2 YSLEER. Deletions cut 4 bases from V and 2 bases from J, with 14 bases between. The CDR3 contains 15 residues. DNA of the CDR3: TGCGCCAGCAGCCGGTTACAGGGTGGAAACACTGAAGCTTTCTTT. As protein: CASSRLQGGNTEAFF.